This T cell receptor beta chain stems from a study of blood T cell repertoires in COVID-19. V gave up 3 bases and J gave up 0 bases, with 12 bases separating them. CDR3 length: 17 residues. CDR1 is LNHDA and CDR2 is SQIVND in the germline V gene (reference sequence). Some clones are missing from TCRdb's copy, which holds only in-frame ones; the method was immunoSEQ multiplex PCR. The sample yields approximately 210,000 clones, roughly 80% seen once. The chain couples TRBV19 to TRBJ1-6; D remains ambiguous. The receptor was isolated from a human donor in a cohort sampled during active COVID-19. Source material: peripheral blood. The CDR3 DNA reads TGTGCCAGTAGTATCCGGGTTAGGAGCTCCTATAATTCACCCCTCCACTTT. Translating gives CASSIRVRSSYNSPLHF.